This passage covers 22 T cell receptor beta chains from one sample sequenced in a study of early T cells in non-severe SARS-CoV-2 infection. TCRdb redid the calling of the 5' RACE reads with MiXCR, one entry per CDR3 protein. Among roughly 30,000 distinct CDR3 sequences, 6% to 7.5% were seen once, and the ten largest hold 30% to 35%. The source material was whole blood, sampled at baseline. These receptors all come from an adult who was a healthcare worker with PCR-confirmed SARS-CoV-2 infection or an uninfected control (not recorded which).

This clonotype was recorded many times. J is TRBJ2-7 and V is TRBV3-1; 11 positions match TRBD2. The germline CDR1 and CDR2 sequences are LGHDT and YNNKEL (reference sequence). CDR3 length: 14 residues. With V trimmed by 5 bases and J by 3 bases, 3 bases remained unmatched. The CDR3 coding sequence is TGTGCCAGCAGCATACTAGCGGGGGACTACGAGCAGTACTTC. This codes for CASSILAGDYEQYF.

This clonotype was found many times. This chain connects TRBV20-1 to TRBJ1-1; the match to TRBD1 covers 7 bases. The V and J ends lost 5 bases and 5 bases, in that order; junction bases with no gene match: 8. Germline CDR1 DFQATT, CDR2 SNEGSKA (reference sequence). The CDR3 extends over 13 amino acids. CDR3 coding DNA: TGCAGTGCTGGTAGACAGGGAAAGACTGAAGCTTTCTTT. Amino acid sequence: CSAGRQGKTEAFF.

Worth noting for this clonotype: Given a much more abundant clone one base away, this may be a read error. The chain links TRBV29-1 to TRBJ2-7; 10 bases are a match to TRBD1. The V segment lost 3 bases and the J segment 6 bases; nucleotides outside the gene matches: 5. This CDR3 has 13 residues. The V gene's germline CDR1 is SQVTM and CDR2 ANQGSEA. The CDR3 loop is CSVDRQGAGEQYF. CDR3 DNA: TGCAGCGTTGACAGACAGGGGGCGGGCGAGCAGTACTTC.

This clonotype was found many times. The rearrangement links TRBV4-2 to TRBJ1-5, with D maybe TRBD1 (6 bases). The CDR3 spans 18 residues. The V gene's germline CDR1 is LGHNA and CDR2 YNFKEQ. Trimming took off 0 bases at V and 3 bases at J, with 18 bases between the two ends. Here the CDR3 DNA reads TGTGCCAGCAGCCAAGATTTACCCACACAGGGAGTCAATCAGCCCCAGCATTTT. Its protein is CASSQDLPTQGVNQPQHF.

This clonotype was found a few times. The chain uses TRBV7-8 and TRBJ2-1; TRBD2 agrees at 7 bases. The CDR3 sequence is 15 residues long. J gave up 4 bases and V 1 base, and 4 bases lay outside the gene matches. Germline-derived CDR1 and CDR2 are SGHVS and FQNEAQ. The CDR3 sequence is CASSLGAGAYNEQFF. The CDR3 DNA reads TGTGCCAGCAGCTTAGGTGCGGGAGCGTACAATGAGCAGTTCTTC.

This clonotype showed up many times. This sequence joins TRBV19 and TRBJ1-2; 11 nucleotides agree with TRBD1. Germline assignment: CDR1 LNHDA and CDR2 SQIVND (reference sequence). CDR3 length equals 17 residues. The V and J ends lost 5 bases and 2 bases, in that order; junction bases with no gene match: 10. The CDR3 here is CASSPLGDRGINYGYTF. The CDR3 coding sequence is TGTGCCAGTAGTCCGTTGGGGGACAGGGGGATAAACTATGGCTACACCTTC.

This clonotype was recorded at least ten times. The chain uses TRBV9 and TRBJ2-7; D remains unclear. Deletions cut 4 bases from V and 7 bases from J, with 15 bases between. The CDR3 has 13 amino acids. Germline V lookup: CDR1 SGDLS, CDR2 YYNGEE. This CDR3 reads CASSSTRVGEQYF. The CDR3 bases are TGTGCCAGCAGCTCGACCCGTGTTGGGGAGCAGTACTTC. The full variable domain, rest sourced from reference TRBV9 and TRBJ2-7, is DSGVTQTPKHLITATGQRVTLRCSPRSGDLSVYWYQQSLDQGLQFLIQYYNGEERAKGNILERFSAQQFPDLHSELNLSSLELGDSALYFCASSSTRVGEQYFGPGTRLTVT.

This clonotype was seen repeatedly, ten times or more. The rearrangement links TRBV14 to TRBJ1-1; D gene unclear. This CDR3 comprises 14 residues. V lost 5 bases and J lost 3, with 13 bases in between. Germline CDR1 SGHDN, CDR2 FVKESK. The CDR3 region has the DNA TGTGCCAGCAGCGTGTCAGGATCTGACACTGAAGCTTTCTTT. This gives the protein CASSVSGSDTEAFF.

This clonotype came up many times. The J gene is TRBJ1-1, the V gene TRBV12-3 or TRBV12-4, with a possible D match to TRBD1 (5 bases). The CDR3 has 15 amino acids. Trimming shortened V by 6 bases and J by 1 base, and 15 bases separated the two germline ends. CDR3 in amino acids: CASRYLTAQNTEAFF. The DNA for the CDR3 is TGTGCCAGCAGATACCTGACAGCCCAGAACACTGAAGCTTTCTTT.

This clonotype was recorded many times. The rearrangement joins TRBV20-1 to TRBJ2-7; 7 bases align to TRBD2. The J segment lost 3 bases and the V segment lost 3 bases, leaving 8 bases of the junction unmatched. Germline CDR1 is DFQATT and CDR2 is SNEGSKA (reference sequence). CDR3 length: 14 residues. The CDR3 DNA follows: TGCAGTGCTAGCGGGACTATTCTAAGCTACGAGCAGTACTTC. Its translation: CSASGTILSYEQYF.

A remark on this clonotype: A read error may be the cause here, since a much bigger clone is one base away. The gene calls are TRBV7-2 and TRBJ2-7; 8 bases match TRBD1. The V gene's germline CDR1 is SGHTA and CDR2 FQGNSA. The CDR3 contains 15 residues. CDR3 nucleotides: TGTGCCGGCAGCTTAGCAGGGAGCAGGGGGCACGAGCAGTACTTC. This codes for CAGSLAGSRGHEQYF.

This clonotype was seen repeatedly, ten times or more. The rearrangement links TRBV11-1 to TRBJ2-5, with D uncertain. CDR1 is SGHAT and CDR2 is FQDESV in the germline V gene (reference sequence). The CDR3 has 13 residues. Trimming took 1 base from V and 4 from J, leaving 7 bases between them. DNA of the CDR3: TGTGCCAGCAGCTTAGGGACCCTAGAGACCCAGTACTTC. It translates to CASSLGTLETQYF.

This chain joins TRBV7-9 and TRBJ1-2; D ambiguous. The germline CDR1 and CDR2 sequences are SEHNR and FQNEAQ (reference sequence). This CDR3 is 15 amino acids long. V lost 2 bases, J lost 6 bases, and 16 bases lay in between. This CDR3 is CASSLLNGVRHGYTF. In DNA form, the CDR3 reads TGTGCCAGCAGCTTATTAAACGGGGTACGGCATGGCTACACCTTC. Variable domain in full (rest from reference TRBV7-9 and TRBJ1-2): DTGVSQNPRHKITKRGQNVTFRCDPISEHNRLYWYRQTLGQGPEFLTYFQNEAQLEKSRLLSDRFSAERPKGSFSTLEIQRTEQGDSAMYLCASSLLNGVRHGYTFGSGTRLTVV.

This clonotype was found many times. The J gene is TRBJ1-5, the V gene TRBV5-1; unclear D gene. This CDR3 contains 15 residues. The V end was cut by 0 bases, the J end by 2 bases, with 9 bases between. The germline CDR1 and CDR2 sequences are SGHRS and YFSETQ. The CDR3 sequence is CASSLDGYGNQPQHF. The CDR3 nucleotides read TGCGCCAGCAGCTTGGATGGGTACGGCAATCAGCCCCAGCATTTT.

The chain links TRBV11-2 to TRBJ1-4; D is possibly TRBD1 (5 bases). The CDR3 length is 14 residues. Trimming stripped 5 bases from V and 8 bases from J, with 15 bases between. Germline assignment: CDR1 SGHAT and CDR2 FQNNGV. The CDR3 sequence is CASSKPQGREKLFF. CDR3 nucleotide sequence: TGTGCCAGCAGCAAGCCCCAGGGTCGAGAAAAACTGTTTTTT. The full variable domain, in which reference TRBV11-2 and TRBJ1-4 provide the parts outside the CDR3, is EAGVAQSPRYKIIEKRQSVAFWCNPISGHATLYWYQQILGQGPKLLIQFQNNGVVDDSQLPKDRFSAERLKGVDSTLKIQPAKLEDSAVYLCASSKPQGREKLFFGSGTQLSVL.

The table lists this clonotype with many counts. This sequence joins TRBV7-3 and TRBJ2-1; 13 nucleotides line up with TRBD2. Germline V gene sequence: CDR1 SGHTA, CDR2 FQGTGA. Trimming removed 2 bases from V and 8 bases from J; junction bases left unmatched: 3. The CDR3 sequence is 15 residues long. The DNA of the CDR3 is TGTGCCAGCAGCTTAGGACTAGCGGGAGACGATGAGCAGTTCTTC. Encoded protein: CASSLGLAGDDEQFF.

This clonotype occurred many times. The chain is built from TRBV20-1 and TRBJ2-3; a weak D match, TRBD2 (6 bases). This CDR3 region has 15 residues. V lost 3 bases, J lost 5 bases, and 18 bases lay in between. The germline gives CDR1 DFQATT, CDR2 SNEGSKA (reference sequence). The CDR3 protein is CSASGDSRTLDTQYF. CDR3 DNA sequence: TGCAGTGCTAGCGGGGACTCCCGAACCCTAGATACGCAGTATTTT.

This clonotype was recorded many times. V and J are TRBV6-1 and TRBJ2-7; a possible D gene is TRBD2 (6 bases). The germline gives CDR1 MNHNS, CDR2 SASEGT. The V end was cut by 2 bases, the J end by 9 bases, with 8 bases between. This CDR3 is built from 11 residues. As DNA, the CDR3 is TGTGCCAGCAGTGAAACGGAGGGGCAGTACTTC. Encoded protein: CASSETEGQYF.

The sample holds many counts of this clonotype. The V call is TRBV10-1, the J call TRBJ2-1; the match to TRBD1 covers 7 bases. The CDR3 totals 15 residues. Germline trimming cut 8 bases from V and 5 bases from J; bases unmatched to any gene: 12. The germline gives CDR1 WNHNN, CDR2 SYGVQD (reference sequence). CDR3 in amino acids: CASGPPSDRDNEQFF. DNA of the CDR3: TGCGCCAGCGGCCCCCCCAGCGACAGGGACAATGAGCAGTTCTTC.

This clonotype occurred many times. This chain joins TRBV7-9 and TRBJ2-2; D call uncertain. The CDR3 covers 11 residues. Trimming left V 2 bases short and J 5 bases short, with 0 bases between. The germline gives CDR1 SEHNR, CDR2 FQNEAQ (reference sequence). The CDR3 here is CASSLTGELFF. The DNA of the CDR3 is TGTGCCAGCAGCTTAACCGGGGAGCTGTTTTTT.

This clonotype was observed many times. The genes are TRBV11-2 and TRBJ2-7; 7 nucleotides agree with TRBD1. This CDR3 comprises 13 residues. The germline V gene encodes CDR1 SGHAT and CDR2 FQNNGV. Losses at the gene ends were 5 bases for V and 3 bases for J; bases not matched to a gene: 4. The CDR3 spells CASSLTGVYEQYF. The CDR3 DNA reads TGTGCCAGCAGCCTTACAGGGGTCTACGAGCAGTACTTC.

The rearrangement uses TRBV20-1 and TRBJ2-5, with a tentative D call TRBD2 (5 bases). Trimming cost V 0 bases and J 1 base, with 12 bases left between them. From germline, CDR1 is DFQATT and CDR2 SNEGSKA (reference sequence). The CDR3 loop spans 15 amino acids. This CDR3 reads CSARDGKRGQETQYF. The CDR3 coding sequence is TGCAGTGCTAGAGACGGAAAACGGGGCCAAGAGACCCAGTACTTC.